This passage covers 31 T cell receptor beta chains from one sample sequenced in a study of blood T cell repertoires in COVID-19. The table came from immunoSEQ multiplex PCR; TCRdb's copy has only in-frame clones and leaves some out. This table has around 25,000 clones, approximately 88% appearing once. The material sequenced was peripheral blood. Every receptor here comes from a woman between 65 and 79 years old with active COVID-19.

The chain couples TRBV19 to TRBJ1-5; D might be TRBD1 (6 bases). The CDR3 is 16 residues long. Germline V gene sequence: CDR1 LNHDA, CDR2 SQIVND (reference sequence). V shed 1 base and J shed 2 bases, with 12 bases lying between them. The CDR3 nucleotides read TGTGCCAGTAGTATAGGAAACAGGGCTGGCAATCAGCCCCAGCATTTT. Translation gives CASSIGNRAGNQPQHF.

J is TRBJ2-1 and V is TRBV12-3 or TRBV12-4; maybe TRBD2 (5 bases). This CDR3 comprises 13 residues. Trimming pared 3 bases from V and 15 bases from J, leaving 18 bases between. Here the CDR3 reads CASSFGRTPPGFF. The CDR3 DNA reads TGTGCCAGCAGTTTTGGCAGGACTCCCCCCGGGTTCTTC.

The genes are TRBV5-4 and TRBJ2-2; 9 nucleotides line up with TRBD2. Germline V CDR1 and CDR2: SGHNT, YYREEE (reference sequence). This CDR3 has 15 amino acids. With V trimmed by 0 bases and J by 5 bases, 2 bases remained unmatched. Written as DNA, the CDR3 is TGTGCCAGCAGCTTGGGGCTAGCGGGGACCGGGGAGCTGTTTTTT. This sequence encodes CASSLGLAGTGELFF.

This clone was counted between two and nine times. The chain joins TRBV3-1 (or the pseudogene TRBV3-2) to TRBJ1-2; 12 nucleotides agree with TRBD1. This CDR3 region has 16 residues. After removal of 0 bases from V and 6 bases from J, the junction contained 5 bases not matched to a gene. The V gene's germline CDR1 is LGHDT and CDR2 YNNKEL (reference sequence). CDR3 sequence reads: CASSQDRDRGRDGYTF. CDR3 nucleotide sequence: TGTGCCAGCAGCCAAGATAGGGACAGGGGGCGCGATGGCTACACCTTC.

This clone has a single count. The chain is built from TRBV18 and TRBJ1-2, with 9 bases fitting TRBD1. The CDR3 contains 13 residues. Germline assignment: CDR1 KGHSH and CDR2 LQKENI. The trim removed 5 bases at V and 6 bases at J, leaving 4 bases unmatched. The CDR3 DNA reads TGTGCCAGCTCATTACAGGGGGCGGATGGCTACACCTTC. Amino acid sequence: CASSLQGADGYTF.

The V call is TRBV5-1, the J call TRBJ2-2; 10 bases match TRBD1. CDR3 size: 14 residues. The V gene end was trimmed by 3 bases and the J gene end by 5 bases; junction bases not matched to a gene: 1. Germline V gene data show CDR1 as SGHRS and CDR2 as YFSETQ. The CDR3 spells CASSWGQGTGELFF. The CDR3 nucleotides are TGCGCCAGCAGCTGGGGACAGGGGACCGGGGAGCTGTTTTTT.

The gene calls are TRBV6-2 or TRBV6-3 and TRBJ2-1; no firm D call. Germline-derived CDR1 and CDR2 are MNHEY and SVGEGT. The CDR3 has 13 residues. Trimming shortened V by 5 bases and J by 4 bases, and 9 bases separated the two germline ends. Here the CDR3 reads CASSLRSYNEQFF. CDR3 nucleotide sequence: TGTGCCAGCAGTCTCCGGTCGTACAATGAGCAGTTCTTC.

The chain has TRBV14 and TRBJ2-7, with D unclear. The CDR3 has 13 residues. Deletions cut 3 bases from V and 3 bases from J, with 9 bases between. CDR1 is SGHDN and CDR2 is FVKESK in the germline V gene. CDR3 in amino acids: CASSHLGLYEQYF. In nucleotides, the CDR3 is TGTGCCAGCAGCCACTTGGGCCTCTACGAGCAGTACTTC.

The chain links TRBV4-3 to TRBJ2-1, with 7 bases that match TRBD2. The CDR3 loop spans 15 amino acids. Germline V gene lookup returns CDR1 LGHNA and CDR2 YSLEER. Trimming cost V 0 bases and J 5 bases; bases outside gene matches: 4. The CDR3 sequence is CASSQDGGVNNEQFF. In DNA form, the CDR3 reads TGCGCCAGCAGCCAAGATGGGGGGGTAAACAATGAGCAGTTCTTC.

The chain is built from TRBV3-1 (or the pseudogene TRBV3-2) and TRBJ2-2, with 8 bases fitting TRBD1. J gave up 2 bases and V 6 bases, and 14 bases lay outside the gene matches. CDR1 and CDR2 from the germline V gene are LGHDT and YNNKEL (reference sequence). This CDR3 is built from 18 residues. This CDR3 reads CASRPRQGMGPNTGELFF. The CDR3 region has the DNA TGTGCCAGCAGGCCTAGACAGGGGATGGGCCCCAACACCGGGGAGCTGTTTTTT.

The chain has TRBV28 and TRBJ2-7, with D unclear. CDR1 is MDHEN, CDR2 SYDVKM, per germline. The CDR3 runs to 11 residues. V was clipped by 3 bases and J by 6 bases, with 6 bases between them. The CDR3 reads CASSFVSEQYF. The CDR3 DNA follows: TGTGCCAGCAGTTTTGTGAGCGAGCAGTACTTC.

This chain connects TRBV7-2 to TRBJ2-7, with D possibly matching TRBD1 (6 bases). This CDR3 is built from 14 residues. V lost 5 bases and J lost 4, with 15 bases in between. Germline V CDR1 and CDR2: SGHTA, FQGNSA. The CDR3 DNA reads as TGTGCCAGCAGCCCGACAGCCCAGGGGTACGAGCAGTACTTC. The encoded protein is CASSPTAQGYEQYF.

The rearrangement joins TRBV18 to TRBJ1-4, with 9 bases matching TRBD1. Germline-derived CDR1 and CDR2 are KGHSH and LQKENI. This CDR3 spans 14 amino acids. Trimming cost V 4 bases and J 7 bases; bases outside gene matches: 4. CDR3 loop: CASSQDRGGEKLFF. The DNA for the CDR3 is TGTGCCAGCTCACAGGACAGGGGAGGTGAAAAACTGTTTTTT.

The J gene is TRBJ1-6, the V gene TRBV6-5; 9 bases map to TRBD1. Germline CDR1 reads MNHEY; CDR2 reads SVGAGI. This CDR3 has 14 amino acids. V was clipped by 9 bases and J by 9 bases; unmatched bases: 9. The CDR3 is CASTPGQGPSPLHF. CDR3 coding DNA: TGTGCCAGTACGCCGGGACAGGGACCTTCACCCCTCCACTTT.

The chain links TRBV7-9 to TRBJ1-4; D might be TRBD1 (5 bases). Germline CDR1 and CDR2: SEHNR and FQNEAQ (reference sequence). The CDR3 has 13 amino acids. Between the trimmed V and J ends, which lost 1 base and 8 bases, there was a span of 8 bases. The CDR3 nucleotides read TGTGCCAGCAGCTTAGGGGCAGGGGAAAAACTGTTTTTT. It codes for CASSLGAGEKLFF.

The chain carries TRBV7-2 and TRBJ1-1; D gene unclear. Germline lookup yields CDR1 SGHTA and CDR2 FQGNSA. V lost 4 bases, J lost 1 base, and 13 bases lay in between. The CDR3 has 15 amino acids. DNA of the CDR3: TGTGCCAGCAGCTCCGTTTTCGGAGGGAACACTGAAGCTTTCTTT. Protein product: CASSSVFGGNTEAFF.

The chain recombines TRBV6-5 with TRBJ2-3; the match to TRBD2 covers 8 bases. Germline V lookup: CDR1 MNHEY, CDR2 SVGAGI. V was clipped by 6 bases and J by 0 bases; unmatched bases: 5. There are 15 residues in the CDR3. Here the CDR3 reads CASSLTSASTDTQYF. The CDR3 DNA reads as TGTGCCAGCAGCCTGACTAGCGCTAGCACAGATACGCAGTATTTT.

The CDR3 region is CASSPLDRVNEQFF. Here the CDR3 DNA reads TGTGCCAGCTCCCCCTTGGACAGGGTCAATGAGCAGTTCTTC. V gene TRBV18 combines with J gene TRBJ2-1, with TRBD1 matching 8 bases. The V and J ends lost 6 bases and 6 bases, in that order; junction bases with no gene match: 7. This CDR3 spans 14 amino acids. The germline CDR1 and CDR2 sequences are KGHSH and LQKENI. The full variable domain, its missing parts supplied by reference TRBV18 and TRBJ2-1, is NAGVMQNPRHLVRRRGQEARLRCSPMKGHSHVYWYRQLPEEGLKFMVYLQKENIIDESGMPKERFSAEFPKEGPSILRIQQVVRGDSAAYFCASSPLDRVNEQFFGPGTRLTVL.

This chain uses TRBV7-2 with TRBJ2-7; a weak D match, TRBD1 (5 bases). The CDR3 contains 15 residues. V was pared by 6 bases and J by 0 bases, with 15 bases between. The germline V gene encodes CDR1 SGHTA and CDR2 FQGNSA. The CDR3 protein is CASSFGHPSSYEQYF. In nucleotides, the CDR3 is TGTGCCAGCAGTTTCGGACACCCGAGCTCCTACGAGCAGTACTTC.

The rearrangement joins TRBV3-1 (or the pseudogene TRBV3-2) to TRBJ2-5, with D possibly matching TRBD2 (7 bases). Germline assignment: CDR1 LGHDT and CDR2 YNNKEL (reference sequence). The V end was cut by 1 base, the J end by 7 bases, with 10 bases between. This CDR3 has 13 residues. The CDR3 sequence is CASSQGGGVTQYF. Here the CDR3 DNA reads TGTGCCAGCAGCCAAGGGGGGGGCGTGACCCAGTACTTC.

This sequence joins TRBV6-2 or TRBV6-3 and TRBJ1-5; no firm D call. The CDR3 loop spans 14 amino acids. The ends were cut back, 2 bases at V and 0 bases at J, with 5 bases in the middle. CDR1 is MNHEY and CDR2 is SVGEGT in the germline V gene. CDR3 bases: TGTGCCAGCAGTTACAGCATTAGCAATCAGCCCCAGCATTTT. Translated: CASSYSISNQPQHF.

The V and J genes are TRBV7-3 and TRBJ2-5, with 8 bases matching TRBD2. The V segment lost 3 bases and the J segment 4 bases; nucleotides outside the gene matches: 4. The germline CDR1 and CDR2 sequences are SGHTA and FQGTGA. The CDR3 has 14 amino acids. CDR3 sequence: CASSFQTSAETQYF. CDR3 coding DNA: TGTGCCAGCAGCTTCCAGACTAGCGCAGAGACCCAGTACTTC.

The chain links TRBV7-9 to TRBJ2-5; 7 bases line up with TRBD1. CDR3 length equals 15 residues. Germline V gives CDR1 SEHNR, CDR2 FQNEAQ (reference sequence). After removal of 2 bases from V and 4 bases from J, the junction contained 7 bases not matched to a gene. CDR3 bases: TGTGCCAGCAGCTTATCTGGACAGGTCGGAGAGACCCAGTACTTC. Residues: CASSLSGQVGETQYF.

The CDR3 spells CASGSGTEAFF. The CDR3, as DNA: TGTGCCAGCGGTAGTGGTACTGAAGCTTTCTTT. V and J are TRBV9 and TRBJ1-1; D is uncertain. Per the germline V gene, CDR1 is SGDLS and CDR2 is YYNGEE. This CDR3 is 11 amino acids long. With 7 bases removed from V and 5 bases from J, the gap between germline ends came to 9 bases.

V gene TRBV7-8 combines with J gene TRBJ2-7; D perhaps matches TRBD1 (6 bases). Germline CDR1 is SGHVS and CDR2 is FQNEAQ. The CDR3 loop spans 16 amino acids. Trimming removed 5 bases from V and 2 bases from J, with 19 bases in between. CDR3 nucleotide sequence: TGTGCCAGCAGCGTTAGCAGGATTGACAGGCCCTACGAGCAGTACTTC. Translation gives CASSVSRIDRPYEQYF.

The CDR3: CAWRRDGASGYEQYF. The CDR3 DNA reads TGTGCCTGGAGGCGGGACGGGGCGTCCGGGTACGAGCAGTACTTC. The V call is TRBV30, the J call TRBJ2-7, with D maybe TRBD2 (6 bases). The V end lost 3 bases, the J end lost 4 bases, and 19 bases lay between the germline ends. The CDR3 has 15 residues. From germline, CDR1 is GTSNPN and CDR2 SVGIG (reference sequence).

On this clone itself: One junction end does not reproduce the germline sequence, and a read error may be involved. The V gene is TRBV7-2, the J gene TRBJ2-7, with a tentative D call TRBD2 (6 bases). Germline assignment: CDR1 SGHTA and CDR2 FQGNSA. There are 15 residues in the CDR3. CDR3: CAGSSLEGKIYEQYF. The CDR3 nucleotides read TGTGCCGGCAGCTCCCTGGAGGGCAAAATCTACGAGCAGTACTTC.

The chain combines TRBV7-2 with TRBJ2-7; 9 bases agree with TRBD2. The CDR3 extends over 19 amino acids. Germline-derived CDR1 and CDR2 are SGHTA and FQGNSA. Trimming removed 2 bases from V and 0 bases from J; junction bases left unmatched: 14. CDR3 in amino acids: CASSLYLSSGATRSYEQYF. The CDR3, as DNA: TGTGCCAGCAGCTTATACCTATCTAGCGGGGCCACCCGCTCCTACGAGCAGTACTTC.

CDR3 sequence (DNA): TGTGCCAGCACCGGGACAGCGAACACCTACGAGCAGTACTTC. The encoded protein is CASTGTANTYEQYF. J is TRBJ2-7 and V is TRBV6-5, with 7 bases that match TRBD1. V lost 7 bases and J lost 2; bases outside the gene matches: 8. The length of the CDR3 is 14 residues. Germline V gene data show CDR1 as MNHEY and CDR2 as SVGAGI.

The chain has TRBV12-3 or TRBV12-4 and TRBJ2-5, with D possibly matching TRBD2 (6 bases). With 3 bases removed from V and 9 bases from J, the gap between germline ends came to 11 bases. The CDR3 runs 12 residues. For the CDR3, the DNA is TGTGCCAGCAGTTTCCCCCCGGGGGCCCAGTACTTC. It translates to CASSFPPGAQYF.

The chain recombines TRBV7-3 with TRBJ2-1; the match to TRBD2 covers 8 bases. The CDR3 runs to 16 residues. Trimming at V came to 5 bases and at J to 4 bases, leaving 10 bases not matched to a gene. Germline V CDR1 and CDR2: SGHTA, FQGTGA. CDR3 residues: CASSRKAGGGYNEQFF. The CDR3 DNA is TGTGCCAGCAGCCGAAAGGCGGGGGGAGGTTACAATGAGCAGTTCTTC.